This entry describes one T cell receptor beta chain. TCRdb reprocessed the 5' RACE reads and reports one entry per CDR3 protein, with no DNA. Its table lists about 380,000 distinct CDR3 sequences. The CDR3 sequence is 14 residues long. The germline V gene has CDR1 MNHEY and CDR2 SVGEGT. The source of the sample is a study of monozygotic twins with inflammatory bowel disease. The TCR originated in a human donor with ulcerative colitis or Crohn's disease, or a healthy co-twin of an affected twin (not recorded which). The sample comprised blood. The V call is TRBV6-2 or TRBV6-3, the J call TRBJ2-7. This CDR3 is CASSYGHLIDEQYF.